This TCR beta chain was retrieved from a study of molecular identifiers for immune sequencing clone quantification. This clonotype was seen ten or more times. TCRdb itself ran the PCR reads through MiXCR, one entry per CDR3 protein. The sample has approximately 500,000 distinct CDR3 sequences; less than 30% are singletons. Sequencing input: naive CD8+ T cells from blood, with Jurkat cell RNA spiked in. Described subset: FACS-sorted CD8+CD4-CCR7+CD45RA+ naive T cells. The receptor was derived from a human donor in good health. Some libraries in this study had Jurkat cell RNA spiked in.

The CDR3 region is CATSGGGNQPQHF. The CDR3 nucleotides read TGTGCCACCAGCGGAGGGGGCAATCAGCCCCAGCATTTT. This chain joins TRBV24-1 and TRBJ1-5; weak D call: TRBD1 (5 bases). This CDR3 has 13 amino acids. Germline lookup yields CDR1 KGHDR and CDR2 SFDVKD. V gave up 7 bases and J gave up 2 bases, with 8 bases separating them.